This T cell receptor (beta chain) was identified during a study of blood T cell repertoires in COVID-19. Clinical history reported by participants formed the basis on which cohorts were assigned. Generated by immunoSEQ multiplex PCR, the TCRdb table keeps only in-frame clones and is missing some. The sample yields a few hundred thousand clones, more than 75% seen once. From germline, CDR1 is KGHSH and CDR2 LQKENI. The ends lost 2 bases at V and 3 bases at J; junction bases unmatched: 12. The CDR3 sequence is 17 residues long. Source material: PBMCs or T cells enriched from blood (not recorded which). This rearrangement joins TRBV18 to TRBJ1-2; TRBD1 aligns across 7 bases. The receptor comes from a woman aged 45-60 years who had recovered from COVID-19. The CDR3 DNA reads as TGTGCCAGCTCACCAATCGTAGGGGGCGCTAGGGACTATGGCTACACCTTC. As protein: CASSPIVGGARDYGYTF.